Each of the 11 T cell receptor beta chains below was sequenced from the same sample in a study of graft-versus-host responses after intestinal transplantation. Sequenced by immunoSEQ multiplex PCR; TCRdb stores in-frame clones only, minus some. This table has fewer than 110,000 clones, approximately 94% appearing once. The antigens for these receptors are not known. The material sequenced was unstimulated CD8+ T cells sorted from spleen or lymph node cells, taken before intestinal transplant. These receptors all stem from a human donor who received an intestinal transplant.

A remark on this clone: Other DNA sequences within the sample encode an identical CDR3. This rearrangement joins TRBV7-9 to TRBJ2-7; D perhaps matches TRBD2 (6 bases). The CDR3 length is 14 residues. Germline V gene lookup returns CDR1 SEHNR and CDR2 FQNEAQ (reference sequence). V gave up 5 bases and J gave up 2 bases, with 13 bases separating them. CDR3 DNA sequence: TGTGCCAGCAGCAACCTAGCGACGGCCTACGAGCAGTACTTC. It specifies CASSNLATAYEQYF.

The chain recombines TRBV5-6 with TRBJ1-5; no definite D call. CDR1 SGHDT and CDR2 YYEEEE come from the germline V gene. V was trimmed by 4 bases and J by 5 bases, leaving 16 bases between them. The CDR3 runs 15 residues. DNA of the CDR3: TGTGCCAGCAGCACAACCACTGATAACTATCAGCCCCAGCATTTT. Translated, it gives CASSTTTDNYQPQHF.

The chain couples TRBV7-9 to TRBJ1-4; D possibly corresponds to TRBD1 (5 bases). The CDR3 sequence is 18 residues long. V was clipped by 2 bases and J by 8 bases, with 24 bases between them. Germline CDR1 SEHNR, CDR2 FQNEAQ (reference sequence). The CDR3 reads CASSLFQRQPPRPEKLFF. The CDR3 coding sequence is TGTGCCAGCAGCTTATTCCAGCGACAGCCTCCACGGCCCGAAAAACTGTTTTTT.

The genes are TRBV7-6 and TRBJ2-5; D perhaps matches TRBD1 (7 bases). Germline assignment: CDR1 SGHVS and CDR2 FNYEAQ. V lost 5 bases, J lost 1 base, and 14 bases lay in between. This CDR3 has 15 residues. The CDR3 DNA sequence: TGTGCCAGCAGCCCAGCAGGGGGGATCCAAGAGACCCAGTACTTC. Protein product: CASSPAGGIQETQYF.

The genes are TRBV20-1 and TRBJ1-2; D gene uncertain. V was pared by 4 bases and J by 1 base, with 4 bases between. Germline values: CDR1 DFQATT, CDR2 SNEGSKA (reference sequence). This CDR3 has 11 amino acids. The CDR3 region has the DNA TGCAGTGCTACTCTTAACTATGGCTACACCTTC. Protein product: CSATLNYGYTF.

This clone showed up just once. V is TRBV2 and J is TRBJ2-2; D possibly uses TRBD1 or TRBD2 (6 bases each). Germline CDR1 SNHLY, CDR2 FYNNEI. V lost 6 bases and J lost 4, with 12 bases in between. This CDR3 is built from 14 residues. For the CDR3, the DNA is TGTGCCAGCAGCGGGGGCTGGGGCACCGGGGAGCTGTTTTTT. Translating gives CASSGGWGTGELFF.

This clone showed up just a few times. The chain recombines TRBV19 with TRBJ2-7; 8 bases match TRBD1. V was clipped by 6 bases and J by 0 bases; unmatched bases: 7. The CDR3 totals 15 residues. Germline loops: CDR1 LNHDA, CDR2 SQIVND (reference sequence). The chain's CDR3 is CASRRRTGSSYEQYF. The CDR3 DNA follows: TGTGCCAGTAGAAGGAGGACAGGGAGCTCCTACGAGCAGTACTTC. Complete variable domain (other parts from reference TRBV19 and TRBJ2-7): DGGITQSPKYLFRKEGQNVTLSCEQNLNHDAMYWYRQDPGQGLRLIYYSQIVNDFQKGDIAEGYSVSREKKESFPLTVTSAQKNPTAFYLCASRRRTGSSYEQYFGPGTRLTVT.

The J gene is TRBJ1-3, the V gene TRBV21-1. TRBV21-1 is listed as a pseudogene. The CDR3 has 16 residues. The CDR3 DNA reads as TGTGCCAGCAGCAAAGCGCTCGGGGCGCCAGGAAACACCATATATTTT. Protein product: CASSKALGAPGNTIYF.

The V call is TRBV4-1, the J call TRBJ1-1; 7 bases line up with TRBD1. Unmatched junction bases numbered 6, after V lost 3 bases and J lost 5 bases. This CDR3 has 14 residues. Germline CDR1 MGHRA, CDR2 YSYEKL. Here the CDR3 reads CASSHQGEGTEAFF. The DNA for the CDR3 is TGCGCCAGCAGCCACCAGGGGGAAGGAACTGAAGCTTTCTTT.

V usage is TRBV9 and J usage is TRBJ2-3; D remains unclear. In germline, CDR1 is SGDLS, CDR2 YYNGEE. CDR3 length: 15 amino acids. Trimming shortened V by 0 bases and J by 0 bases, and 8 bases separated the two germline ends. The CDR3 bases are TGTGCCAGCAGCGTAGGGAATCCTAGCACAGATACGCAGTATTTT. Its protein is CASSVGNPSTDTQYF.

The chain joins TRBV6-5 to TRBJ2-1; maybe TRBD1 (5 bases). From germline, CDR1 is MNHEY and CDR2 SVGAGI. The CDR3 has 13 residues. Trimming pared 2 bases from V and 6 bases from J, leaving 8 bases between. The CDR3 reads CASSYTTANEQFF. The CDR3 nucleotides are TGTGCCAGCAGTTACACGACAGCCAATGAGCAGTTCTTC.